This paragraph reports one T cell receptor beta chain. The CDR3 covers 13 residues. V lost 6 bases and J lost 6, with 17 bases in between. Germline V CDR1 and CDR2: SQVTM, ANQGSEA. Study processing details: Using reference gene primer amplification, nucleated cell counts were estimated. TCRdb's copy holds only in-frame clones and misses some; the assay was immunoSEQ multiplex PCR. V and J calls and clone size are as listed in that table; D and trimming were resolved from the DNA. Here the sample spans some 48,000 clones, about 92% being singletons. The data belong to a study of blood T cell repertoires in COVID-19. Study-level background: Acute and convalescent COVID-19 specimens originated in the United States, Italy and Spain. From T cells, B-cell-depleted T cells, or PBMCs came the material, which was cDNA or gDNA.

The clonotype was recovered from a man in his 70s with active COVID-19. This sequence joins TRBV29-1 and TRBJ1-1, with D tentatively TRBD1 (6 bases). The sample consisted of peripheral blood. As DNA, the CDR3 is TGCAGCGTGAACAGGGCGGTAGGCGCTGAAGCTTTCTTT. Encoded protein: CSVNRAVGAEAFF.